This T cell receptor beta chain comes out of a study of CD8 T cells in Susac syndrome. Each multiple sclerosis control was a treatment-naive patient with relapsing-remitting disease that was either stable or active. TEMRA cells were FACS-enriched, while CD8+ and CD4+ T cells were negatively isolated. The germline V gene encodes CDR1 MNHEY and CDR2 SVGAGI. Deletions cut 4 bases from V and 2 bases from J, with 17 bases between. The CDR3 sequence is 16 residues long. RNA amounts of roughly 0.45 to 1 ug underwent reverse transcription with random hexamers. TCRdb independently ran MiXCR on the immunoSEQ multiplex PCR reads; one entry per CDR3 protein. In the table there are 160,000 or so distinct CDR3 sequences, around 95% of which are singletons.

Sequencing input: CD8+ T cells from PBMCs. The receptor was isolated from a human donor with multiple sclerosis. The chain is built from TRBV6-5 and TRBJ1-1, with a possible D match to TRBD1 (6 bases). CDR3 sequence: CASSLWGTGTNTEAFF. Here the CDR3 DNA reads TGTGCCAGCAGTTTATGGGGTACAGGGACAAACACTGAAGCTTTCTTT.